The entry that follows covers one TCR beta chain sequence. Its antigen is still unknown. This entry is derived from a study of T cell responses to AZD1222 COVID-19 vaccine. Notes on the study in general: Baseline seropositives among AZD1222 recipients totaled only 5 to 7.

Generated by immunoSEQ multiplex PCR, the TCRdb table keeps only in-frame clones and is missing some. The top ten hold approximately 22% of the sample, which has tens of thousands of clones, approximately 79% seen once. In germline, CDR1 is MNHEY, CDR2 SVGAGI. V lost 5 bases to trimming and J lost 7 bases, with 14 bases between them. CDR3 length: 13 amino acids. Sequenced here: peripheral blood, sampled on day 0 of MenACWY control vaccination. The TCR comes from an adult in good health. V is TRBV6-5 and J is TRBJ1-2; D not resolved. For the CDR3, the DNA is TGTGCCAGCAGTCCTAAGGAGTCCGGTGGCTACACCTTC. Its translation: CASSPKESGGYTF.